Given below is one T cell receptor beta chain in context. Which antigen it targets is not known. Per-base qualities were not stored, and no clone one base away is much larger. The study deep-sequenced TCR repertoires of sorted CD4+ and CD8+ blood T cells from severe aplastic anemia patients and healthy subjects. Ficoll-Paque density gradient centrifugation was used to isolate peripheral blood mononuclear cells. CD4+ and CD8+ T cells were sorted by FACS or magnetic beads before DNA extraction. The germline V gene specifies MNHNS as CDR1 and SASEGT as CDR2. The CDR3, cysteine through phenylalanine, is 14 amino acids long. Kept here is only the CDR3 DNA, which spans 42 bases and is read in frame from base 1. V loses 6 bases of germline sequence and J loses 2 bases, and the interval between the two ends is 11 bases. The sample originates from a study of CD8+CD57+ T cells in acquired aplastic anemia (dated by TCRdb to the late 2010s). With respect to the entire study: Extracted DNA from sorted CD4+ and CD8+ cells averaged about 2.9 ug, ranging from roughly 0.17 to 27.4 ug. For healthy donor samples, the average read count was about 10 million for CD4+ cells and 11 million to 13 million for CD8+ cells.

Overall study outcomes, separate from this receptor: Between patients and healthy controls, no significant difference in CD8+ Simpson's diversity was found (P=0.060). Roughly 31 CD8+ CDR3 sequences were shared between patients and controls but appeared highly expressed in patients and within their immunodominant clones.

Profiling of TCR beta VDJ combinations and CDR3 sequences used genomic DNA as the template. An Illumina HiSeq 2000 was used for TCR repertoire sequencing. On the study's bioinformatics: Repertoires were assessed using TRBV/TRBJ rearrangement plots, CDR3 size and DJ length profiles, and Simpson's diversity index. Whichever DNA sequence was most abundant in the deep sequencing data was defined as the immunodominant clone. CDR3 amino acid sequences were screened for sharing across subjects and were compared with published repertoires and the VDJdb database. Using fastp at Q25 and MiXCR, TCRdb reprocessed the public reads and kept productive beta chains. Merged by CDR3 protein, the rows form single entries marked with the most common genes and DNA. The V and J calls follow TCRdb's processing rather than the paper's. This sample gives about 180,000 distinct CDR3 sequences in total; roughly half of them show up just once. The biggest ten clones account for about 2.9% of the sample.

The rearranged segments are TRBV6-1 and TRBJ1-5; no D gene can be assigned with confidence. The origin of this receptor is a human donor in good health. Sequencing input: sorted CD4+, CD8+, or CD8+CD57+ T cells (not recorded which) from PBMCs. The bases read TGTGCCAGCAGGCATTTGACGGGCAATCAGCCCCAGCATTTT. It is translated as CASRHLTGNQPQHF.